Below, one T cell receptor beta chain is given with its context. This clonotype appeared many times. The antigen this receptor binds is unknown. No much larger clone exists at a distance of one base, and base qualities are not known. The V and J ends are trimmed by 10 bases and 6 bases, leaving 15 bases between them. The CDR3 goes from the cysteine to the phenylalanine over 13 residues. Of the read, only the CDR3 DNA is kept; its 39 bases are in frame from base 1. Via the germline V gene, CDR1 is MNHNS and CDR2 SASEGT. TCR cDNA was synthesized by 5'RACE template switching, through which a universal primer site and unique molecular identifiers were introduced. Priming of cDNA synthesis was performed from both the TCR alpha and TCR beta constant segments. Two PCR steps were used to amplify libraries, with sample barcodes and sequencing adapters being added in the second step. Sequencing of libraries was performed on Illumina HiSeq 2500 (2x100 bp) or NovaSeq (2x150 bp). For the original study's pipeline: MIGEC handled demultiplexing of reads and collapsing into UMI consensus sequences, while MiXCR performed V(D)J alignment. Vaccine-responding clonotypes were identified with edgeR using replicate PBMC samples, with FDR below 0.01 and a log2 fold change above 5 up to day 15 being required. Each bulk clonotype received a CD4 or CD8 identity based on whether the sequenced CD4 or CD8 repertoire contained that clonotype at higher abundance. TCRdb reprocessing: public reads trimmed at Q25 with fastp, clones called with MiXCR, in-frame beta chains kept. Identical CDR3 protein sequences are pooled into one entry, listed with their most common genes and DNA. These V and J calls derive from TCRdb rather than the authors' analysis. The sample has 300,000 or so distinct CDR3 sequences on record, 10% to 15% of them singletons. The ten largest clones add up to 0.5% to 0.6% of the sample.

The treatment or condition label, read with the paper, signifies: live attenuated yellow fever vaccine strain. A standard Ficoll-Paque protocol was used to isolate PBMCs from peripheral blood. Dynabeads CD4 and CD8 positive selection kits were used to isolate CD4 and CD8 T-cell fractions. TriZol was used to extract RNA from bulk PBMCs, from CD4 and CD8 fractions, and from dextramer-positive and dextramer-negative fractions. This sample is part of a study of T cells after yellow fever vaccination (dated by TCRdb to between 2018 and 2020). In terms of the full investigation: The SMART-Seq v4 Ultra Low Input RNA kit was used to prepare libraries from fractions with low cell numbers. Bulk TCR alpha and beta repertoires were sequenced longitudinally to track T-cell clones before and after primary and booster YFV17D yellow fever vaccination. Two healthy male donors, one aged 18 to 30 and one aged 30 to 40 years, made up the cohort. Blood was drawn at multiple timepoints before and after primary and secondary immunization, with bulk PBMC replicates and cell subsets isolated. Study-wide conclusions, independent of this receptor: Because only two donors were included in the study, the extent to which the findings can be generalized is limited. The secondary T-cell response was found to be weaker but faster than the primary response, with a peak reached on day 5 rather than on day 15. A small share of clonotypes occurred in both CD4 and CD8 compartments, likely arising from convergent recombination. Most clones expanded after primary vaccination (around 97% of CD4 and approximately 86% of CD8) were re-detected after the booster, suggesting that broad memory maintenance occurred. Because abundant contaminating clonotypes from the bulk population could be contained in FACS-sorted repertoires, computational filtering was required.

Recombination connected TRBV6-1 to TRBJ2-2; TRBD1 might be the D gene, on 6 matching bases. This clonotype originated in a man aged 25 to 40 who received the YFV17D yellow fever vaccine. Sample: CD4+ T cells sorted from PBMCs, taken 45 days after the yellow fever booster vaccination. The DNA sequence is TGTGCCACTCACAGGGCTGGGCCCGGGGAGCTGTTTTTT. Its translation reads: CATHRAGPGELFF.